This passage covers 8 T cell receptor beta chains from one sample sequenced in a study of T-cell reconstitution after alpha-beta-depleted transplantation in children. A TCRbeta library incorporating unique molecular identifiers was prepared. TCRdb used MiXCR to reprocess the PCR reads, holding one entry per CDR3 protein. The data show over 100,000 distinct CDR3 sequences, about a tenth seen once. The starting material was PBMCs, obtained before TCRalphabeta/CD19-depleted stem cell transplant. The receptor source for this set is a boy younger than 10 with acute lymphoblastic leukemia, due to receive a stem cell transplant.

This clonotype has a handful of counts. J is TRBJ2-7 and V is TRBV5-6, with a possible D match to TRBD2 (6 bases). The germline gives CDR1 SGHDT, CDR2 YYEEEE. V shed 4 bases and J shed 1 base, with 15 bases lying between them. The CDR3 is 15 amino acids. CDR3 DNA sequence: TGTGCCAGCAGCCCCTTTAGGGCGGGGTCCTACGAGCAGTACTTC. This sequence encodes CASSPFRAGSYEQYF.

This clonotype was seen many times. V gene TRBV20-1 combines with J gene TRBJ2-7; D call uncertain. V was clipped by 5 bases and J by 6 bases, with 17 bases between them. The CDR3 is 13 residues long. Germline V lookup: CDR1 DFQATT, CDR2 SNEGSKA (reference sequence). The CDR3: CSAPRGLPVEQYF. Written as DNA, the CDR3 is TGCAGTGCTCCCCGTGGGCTCCCTGTCGAGCAGTACTTC.

Written as DNA, the CDR3 is TGTGCCAGCAGCCCCCGGGGGAGCGGGGGATACACAGATACGCAGTATTTT. Translating it yields CASSPRGSGGYTDTQYF. The V and J genes are TRBV7-2 and TRBJ2-3, with TRBD2 matching 8 bases. J gave up 2 bases and V 5 bases, and 12 bases lay outside the gene matches. The CDR3 contains 17 residues. Germline V gene lookup returns CDR1 SGHTA and CDR2 FQGNSA.

This clonotype has just a few counts. CDR3 amino acids: CASSQTSGSYEQFF. CDR3 nucleotides: TGTGCCAGCAGCCAGACTAGCGGGAGTTATGAGCAGTTCTTC. The chain joins TRBV3-1 to TRBJ2-1, with 12 bases that match TRBD2. V lost 3 bases and J lost 8; bases outside the gene matches: 2. CDR1 LGHDT and CDR2 YNNKEL come from the germline V gene (reference sequence). CDR3 size: 14 residues.

There are a few counts of this clonotype. The genes are TRBV7-3 and TRBJ2-7; D is perhaps TRBD2 (6 bases). Trimming cost V 8 bases and J 2 bases, with 16 bases left between them. The CDR3 is 14 amino acids. CDR1 is SGHTA and CDR2 is FQGTGA in the germline V gene. CDR3 in DNA: TGTGCCAGCGCAAAGGGAGGTTCGCCCTACGAGCAGTACTTC. Residues: CASAKGGSPYEQYF.

The rearrangement uses TRBV5-1 and TRBJ2-2, with a tentative D call TRBD2 (7 bases). V dropped 3 bases and J dropped 4 bases, with 19 bases sitting between them. This CDR3 has 17 residues. The germline CDR1 and CDR2 sequences are SGHRS and YFSETQ. The CDR3 nucleotides are TGCGCCAGCAGCTCTCCAGTGGGGGGGGCAACCACCGGGGAGCTGTTTTTT. Translating gives CASSSPVGGATTGELFF.

There are many counts of this clonotype. This chain connects TRBV5-1 to TRBJ1-1, with D perhaps TRBD1 (6 bases). Germline-derived CDR1 and CDR2 are SGHRS and YFSETQ. V shed 3 bases and J shed 2 bases, with 17 bases lying between them. This CDR3 has 16 amino acids. The CDR3 coding sequence is TGCGCCAGCAGCTCCTCCGGACAGACTCAAAACACTGAAGCTTTCTTT. This sequence encodes CASSSSGQTQNTEAFF.

This clonotype showed up just a few times. The chain recombines TRBV20-1 with TRBJ2-7, with D possibly TRBD2 on 5 matching bases. CDR1 DFQATT and CDR2 SNEGSKA come from the germline V gene (reference sequence). This CDR3 spans 14 amino acids. Trimming stripped 1 base from V and 0 bases from J, with 10 bases between. CDR3 in amino acids: CSARVARSSYEQYF. CDR3 in DNA: TGCAGTGCTAGAGTAGCGAGAAGCTCCTACGAGCAGTACTTC.